Shown below are 24 T cell receptor beta chains from a single sample sequenced in a study of T cells in Graves' hyperthyroidism and ophthalmopathy. TCR beta CDR3 regions were amplified from RNA. The HTBI primer set was used in a first-round RT-PCR of the TCR CDR3. TCRdb reprocessed the multiplex PCR reads with MiXCR, giving one entry per CDR3 protein. The sample yields almost 600,000 distinct CDR3 sequences, approximately 15% seen once. Specimen: blood. Every receptor here comes from a woman in her 30s with Graves' hyperthyroidism that later progressed to Graves' ophthalmopathy.

This clonotype has at least ten counts. The gene calls are TRBV20-1 and TRBJ2-3, with no clear D. Germline-derived CDR1 and CDR2 are DFQATT and SNEGSKA (reference sequence). The CDR3 runs to 13 residues. V lost 1 base to trimming and J lost 2 bases, with 7 bases between them. This CDR3 is CSARVLDTDTQYF. For the CDR3, the DNA is TGCAGTGCTAGAGTTCTCGACACAGATACGCAGTATTTT.

CDR3 in DNA: TGTGCCAGCAGTTCGGACCCCGGGGAGCTGTTTTTT. This sequence encodes CASSSDPGELFF. The V call is TRBV27, the J call TRBJ2-2; no clear D. Trimming pared 4 bases from V and 6 bases from J, leaving 6 bases between. The germline V gene encodes CDR1 MNHEY and CDR2 SMNVEV (reference sequence). The CDR3 has 12 amino acids.

V is TRBV6-2 or TRBV6-3 and J is TRBJ1-4; D not certain. In germline, CDR1 is MNHEY, CDR2 SVGEGT. Trimming left V 2 bases short and J 8 bases short, with 9 bases between. The CDR3 is 13 residues long. CDR3 DNA: TGTGCCAGCAGTTACGGTACAGTCGAAAAACTGTTTTTT. As protein: CASSYGTVEKLFF.

This clonotype was counted ten times or more. V and J are TRBV27 and TRBJ2-5; TRBD2 aligns across 10 bases. J lost 4 bases, V lost 7 bases, and 15 bases had no gene match. Germline V gives CDR1 MNHEY, CDR2 SMNVEV (reference sequence). The CDR3 length is 17 residues. The CDR3 loop is CASKREGRGSGVETQYF. The CDR3 DNA follows: TGTGCCAGCAAGCGGGAGGGCCGTGGGTCGGGGGTAGAGACCCAGTACTTC.

This clonotype was picked up many times. The rearrangement joins TRBV9 to TRBJ1-6; 7 bases match TRBD1. CDR1 is SGDLS and CDR2 is YYNGEE in the germline V gene. The CDR3 spans 14 residues. J was trimmed by 9 bases and V by 3 bases; bases with no gene match: 6. The CDR3 is CASSADRALSPLHF. CDR3 coding DNA: TGTGCCAGCAGCGCAGACAGGGCTCTTTCACCCCTCCACTTT.

This clonotype was detected a few times. The chain couples TRBV19 to TRBJ2-3, with 9 bases matching TRBD2. V lost 4 bases to trimming and J lost 3 bases; unmatched junction nucleotides: 5. Looked up from germline, CDR1 is LNHDA and CDR2 is SQIVND (reference sequence). The CDR3 sequence is 15 residues long. This CDR3 reads CASSNLAGLTDTQYF. CDR3 DNA sequence: TGTGCCAGTAGTAATCTAGCGGGGTTAACAGATACGCAGTATTTT.

V is TRBV12-3 or TRBV12-4 and J is TRBJ1-5; no reliable D call. Trimming removed 2 bases at V and 1 base at J, with 9 bases between. The CDR3 loop spans 15 amino acids. The DNA for the CDR3 is TGTGCCAGCAGTTTACGTCCTTGGAGCAATCAGCCCCAGCATTTT. This sequence encodes CASSLRPWSNQPQHF.

This clonotype was seen many times. J is TRBJ1-1 and V is TRBV15, with no clear D. Germline values: CDR1 LNHNV, CDR2 YYDKDF (reference sequence). This CDR3 comprises 15 residues. Trimming pared 0 bases from V and 10 bases from J, leaving 18 bases between. The CDR3 spells CATSRDSVGGSIAFF. The CDR3 nucleotides are TGTGCCACCAGCAGAGATAGTGTCGGTGGTAGTATAGCTTTCTTT.

The gene calls are TRBV25-1 and TRBJ2-1, with 7 bases lining up with TRBD2. CDR1 and CDR2 (germline): MGHDK, SYGVNS. This CDR3 contains 15 residues. V was pared by 1 base and J by 2 bases, with 2 bases of the junction left unmatched. CDR3 bases: TGTGCCAGCAGTGAATCGGCGGGAGCCTACAATGAGCAGTTCTTC. The encoded protein is CASSESAGAYNEQFF.

This clonotype occurred many times. V is TRBV11-2 and J is TRBJ1-5; D remains ambiguous. CDR1 and CDR2 from the germline V gene are SGHAT and FQNNGV. Trimming pared 5 bases from V and 8 bases from J, leaving 13 bases between. CDR3 length: 13 amino acids. The CDR3 loop is CASSGRVTEPQHF. CDR3 DNA sequence: TGTGCCAGCAGCGGGAGGGTGACGGAGCCCCAGCATTTT.

This clonotype was detected ten times or more. The gene calls are TRBV6-1 and TRBJ1-2, with D possibly matching TRBD1 (5 bases). The CDR3 loop spans 15 amino acids. V was pared by 8 bases and J by 0 bases, with 16 bases between. Per germline, CDR1 MNHNS and CDR2 SASEGT. CDR3 coding DNA: TGTGCCAGCGGTCCCACGGGGCGGACTAACTATGGCTACACCTTC. It encodes CASGPTGRTNYGYTF.

This clonotype was seen ten or more times. The J gene is TRBJ1-4, the V gene TRBV7-8; perhaps TRBD1 as D (6 bases). The CDR3 spans 19 residues. The germline gives CDR1 SGHVS, CDR2 FQNEAQ. V was trimmed by 4 bases and J by 7 bases, leaving 28 bases between them. The chain's CDR3 is CASSSLSEGGFAWGEKLFF. Written as DNA, the CDR3 is TGTGCCAGCAGCTCCCTTTCGGAGGGGGGATTTGCATGGGGTGAAAAACTGTTTTTT.

This clonotype was counted many times. The chain couples TRBV7-9 to TRBJ2-3, with TRBD2 matching over 7 bases. This CDR3 spans 14 amino acids. Losses at the gene ends were 5 bases for V and 4 bases for J; bases not matched to a gene: 6. CDR1 is SEHNR, CDR2 FQNEAQ, per germline (reference sequence). Here the CDR3 DNA reads TGTGCCAGCAGCCCTACAGCGGGGTCAGATACGCAGTATTTT. Amino acid sequence: CASSPTAGSDTQYF.

The chain combines TRBV19 with TRBJ2-7; TRBD1 might be the D (6 bases). Trimming removed 6 bases from V and 6 bases from J, with 24 bases in between. The length of the CDR3 is 16 residues. Germline assignment: CDR1 LNHDA and CDR2 SQIVND (reference sequence). This CDR3 is CASRPSILASRGEQYF. DNA for the CDR3: TGTGCCAGTAGGCCATCGATCCTCGCATCCAGGGGCGAGCAGTACTTC.

Regarding this clonotype: This may be a read error, as it is one base from a much larger clone. The chain has TRBV20-1 and TRBJ1-1; D may be TRBD1 (5 bases). Per the germline V gene, CDR1 is DFQATT and CDR2 is SNEGSKA (reference sequence). The CDR3 consists of 14 residues. CDR3 loop: CSARGGPMNTEALF. CDR3 sequence (DNA): TGCAGTGCTAGAGGGGGACCGATGAACACTGAAGCTTTGTTT.

There are many counts of this clonotype. The chain links TRBV30 to TRBJ1-1; D is perhaps TRBD1 (5 bases). The CDR3 totals 12 residues. Trimming stripped 5 bases from V and 3 bases from J, with 10 bases between. In germline, CDR1 is GTSNPN, CDR2 SVGIG (reference sequence). The CDR3 nucleotides are TGTGCCTGGTCCAGGACATACACTGAAGCTTTCTTT. Translating it yields CAWSRTYTEAFF.

In this sample, this clonotype turned up a few times. This chain connects TRBV27 to TRBJ2-1; 10 nucleotides agree with TRBD2. The CDR3 contains 17 residues. The J segment lost 4 bases and the V segment lost 4 bases, leaving 10 bases of the junction unmatched. Germline V gene lookup returns CDR1 MNHEY and CDR2 SMNVEV (reference sequence). Here the CDR3 DNA reads TGTGCCAGCAGTTCCCTAGCGGGAGCCATTGGGTACAATGAGCAGTTCTTC. Translated, it gives CASSSLAGAIGYNEQFF.

This clonotype was observed a handful of times. The chain has TRBV5-1 and TRBJ1-1; the D gene is possibly TRBD1 (5 bases). Deletions cut 7 bases from V and 3 bases from J, with 13 bases between. CDR3 length equals 13 residues. Germline CDR1 is SGHRS and CDR2 is YFSETQ. The CDR3 reads CASSRVGDTEAFF. The CDR3 DNA sequence: TGCGCCAGCTCTCGGGTAGGGGACACTGAAGCTTTCTTT.

At least ten counts were recorded for this clonotype. The rearrangement links TRBV20-1 to TRBJ2-2; D ambiguous. This CDR3 is built from 13 residues. V lost 0 bases and J 8 bases, leaving 10 bases between the germline ends. Germline values: CDR1 DFQATT, CDR2 SNEGSKA (reference sequence). CDR3 sequence reads: CSARDTQVGELFF. Here the CDR3 DNA reads TGCAGTGCTAGAGATACCCAAGTGGGGGAGCTGTTTTTT.

Ten or more counts support this clonotype. The rearrangement links TRBV3-1 to TRBJ1-4, with a possible D match to TRBD1 (5 bases). Germline V gives CDR1 LGHDT, CDR2 YNNKEL (reference sequence). The CDR3 extends over 18 amino acids. V gave up 1 base and J gave up 0 bases, with 15 bases separating them. CDR3 protein: CASSQGDGGGSTNEKLFF. The CDR3 bases are TGTGCCAGCAGCCAAGGGGACGGGGGGGGATCAACTAATGAAAAACTGTTTTTT.

The count of this clonotype is one. A much larger clone sits a single nucleotide away, making a read error possible. The chain uses TRBV6-8 and TRBJ2-2, with D possibly TRBD2 on 6 matching bases. Germline values: CDR1 MNHGY, CDR2 SAAAGT. This CDR3 spans 17 amino acids. The CDR3 sequence: CDSSPSYSRRAIGELFF. The CDR3 nucleotides read TGTGACAGCAGCCCCTCGTATAGTCGGAGGGCTATCGGGGAGCTGTTTTTT.

This clonotype occurred many times. This rearrangement joins TRBV20-1 to TRBJ2-5; D is unresolved. The germline V gene has CDR1 DFQATT and CDR2 SNEGSKA (reference sequence). V lost 1 base to trimming and J lost 7 bases, with 10 bases between them. The CDR3 is 12 residues long. CDR3 nucleotides: TGCAGTGCTAGAGCCCCAGATGGGACCCAGTACTTC. Its translation: CSARAPDGTQYF.

The chain employs TRBV27 and TRBJ2-7; 7 bases are a match to TRBD1. The CDR3 has 12 amino acids. CDR1 and CDR2 (germline): MNHEY, SMNVEV (reference sequence). V shed 3 bases and J 6 bases; nucleotides not matched to a gene: 2. The CDR3 spells CASSFYRGEQYF. CDR3 in DNA: TGTGCCAGCAGTTTTTACAGGGGCGAGCAGTACTTC.

The chain employs TRBV14 and TRBJ1-1; D is undetermined. The CDR3 sequence is 13 residues long. Germline-derived CDR1 and CDR2 are SGHDN and FVKESK. V was pared by 2 bases and J by 2 bases, with 6 bases between. This CDR3 reads CASSQFINTEAFF. CDR3 DNA sequence: TGTGCCAGCAGCCAATTCATAAACACTGAAGCTTTCTTT.